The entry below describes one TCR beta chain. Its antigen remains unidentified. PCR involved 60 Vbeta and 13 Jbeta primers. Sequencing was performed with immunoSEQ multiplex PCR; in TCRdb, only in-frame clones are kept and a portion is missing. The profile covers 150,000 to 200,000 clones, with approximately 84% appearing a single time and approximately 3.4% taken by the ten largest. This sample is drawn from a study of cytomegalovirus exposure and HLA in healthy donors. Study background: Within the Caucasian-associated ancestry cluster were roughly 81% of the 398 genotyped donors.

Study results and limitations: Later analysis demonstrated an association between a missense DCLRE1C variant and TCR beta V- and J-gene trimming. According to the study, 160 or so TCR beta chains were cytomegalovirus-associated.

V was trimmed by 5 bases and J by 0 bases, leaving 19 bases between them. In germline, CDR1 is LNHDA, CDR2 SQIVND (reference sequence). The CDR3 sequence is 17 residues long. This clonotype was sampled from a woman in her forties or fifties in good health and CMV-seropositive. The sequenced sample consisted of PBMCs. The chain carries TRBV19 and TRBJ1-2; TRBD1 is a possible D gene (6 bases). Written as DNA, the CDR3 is TGTGCCAGTAGTGTCCGCTCAAACAGGGATACTAACTATGGCTACACCTTC. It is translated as CASSVRSNRDTNYGYTF.